These 23 T cell receptor beta chains came from one sample sequenced in a study of blood T cell repertoires in COVID-19. Repertoires were generated with immunoSEQ multiplex PCR, while TCRdb's copy carries only in-frame clones and drops some. The sample has around 180,000 clones, around 74% seen once. The source material was peripheral blood. The receptors stem from a woman of 80 years or more with acute or convalescent COVID-19.

V gene TRBV5-4 combines with J gene TRBJ2-5; the D gene is possibly TRBD1 (5 bases). The CDR3 has 14 amino acids. V gave up 6 bases and J gave up 5 bases, with 17 bases separating them. Germline CDR1 is SGHNT and CDR2 is YYREEE (reference sequence). The CDR3 nucleotides read TGTGCCAGCATACTCCAGGGCAGGGATGAGACCCAGTACTTC. Amino acids: CASILQGRDETQYF.

The sample holds one count of this clone. The rearrangement uses TRBV11-3 and TRBJ1-6, with unresolved D. Germline V gene sequence: CDR1 SGHNT, CDR2 YENEEA. The V and J ends lost 5 bases and 9 bases respectively, with 11 bases between them. The CDR3 runs 13 residues. In DNA, the CDR3 is TGTGCCAGCAGCCGAGCGAAAACTTCACCCCTCCACTTT. It codes for CASSRAKTSPLHF.

This chain uses TRBV30 with TRBJ1-5, with D tentatively TRBD1 (6 bases). Germline V gene data show CDR1 as GTSNPN and CDR2 as SVGIG (reference sequence). Trimming cost V 2 bases and J 3 bases, with 14 bases left between them. CDR3 length: 15 amino acids. CDR3 sequence: CAWSLQGVDNQPQHF. CDR3 bases: TGTGCCTGGAGTCTACAGGGAGTAGACAATCAGCCCCAGCATTTT.

V usage is TRBV3-1 (or the pseudogene TRBV3-2) and J usage is TRBJ2-7; no firm D call. The CDR3 has 16 amino acids. Germline CDR1 reads LGHDT; CDR2 reads YNNKEL (reference sequence). The V and J ends lost 11 bases and 2 bases respectively, with 25 bases between them. CDR3 region: CAQPAKRTVTTYEQYF. The CDR3 nucleotides read TGTGCCCAACCCGCCAAAAGAACAGTTACCACCTACGAGCAGTACTTC.

This clone was counted a few times. The genes are TRBV13 and TRBJ2-2; 10 bases align to TRBD2. V lost 2 bases, J lost 4 bases, and 10 bases stayed unmatched. Germline V lookup: CDR1 PRHDT, CDR2 FYEKMQ (reference sequence). The CDR3 loop spans 18 amino acids. This chain's CDR3 is CASSLRVLAGVGTGELFF. CDR3 nucleotides: TGTGCCAGCAGCTTAAGGGTCCTAGCGGGAGTCGGCACCGGGGAGCTGTTTTTT.

This chain joins TRBV2 and TRBJ2-5, with 7 nucleotides matching TRBD2. Germline V gene sequence: CDR1 SNHLY, CDR2 FYNNEI. The CDR3 consists of 13 residues. The V segment lost 4 bases and the J segment 5 bases; nucleotides outside the gene matches: 4. CDR3 coding DNA: TGTGCCAGCAGTGGACGGGAGGATGAGACCCAGTACTTC. Translation gives CASSGREDETQYF.

The V gene is TRBV7-8, the J gene TRBJ1-5; unclear D gene. Germline CDR1 and CDR2: SGHVS and FQNEAQ. Trimming removed 4 bases from V and 5 bases from J, with 12 bases in between. The CDR3 runs 14 residues. Here the CDR3 reads CASSSLGSDQPQHF. The CDR3 DNA reads TGTGCCAGCAGCTCCCTCGGGTCGGATCAGCCCCAGCATTTT.

The rearrangement links TRBV28 to TRBJ2-5; tentatively, D is TRBD1 (6 bases). Trimming removed 6 bases from V and 5 bases from J, with 13 bases in between. CDR1 and CDR2 (germline): MDHEN, SYDVKM. This CDR3 spans 13 amino acids. The CDR3 sequence is CASRNRVGETQYF. The CDR3 DNA is TGTGCCAGCAGAAACAGGGTTGGCGAGACCCAGTACTTC. Variable domain in full (rest from reference TRBV28 and TRBJ2-5): DVKVTQSSRYLVKRTGEKVFLECVQDMDHENMFWYRQDPGLGLRLIYFSYDVKMKEKGDIPEGYSVSREKKERFSLILESASTNQTSMYLCASRNRVGETQYFGPGTRLLVL.

A remark on this clone: Sequence at one end of the junction differs from germline and may be a read error. The J gene is TRBJ1-1, the V gene TRBV28, with D possibly TRBD1 on 5 matching bases. There are 10 residues in the CDR3. Germline CDR1 MDHEN, CDR2 SYDVKM. The CDR3 spells CASCPPDTTF. CDR3 in DNA: TGTGCCAGCTGTCCCCCGGACACCACTTTT.

The V and J genes are TRBV18 and TRBJ2-1; 9 bases fit TRBD2. V shed 1 base and J 8 bases; nucleotides not matched to a gene: 6. Germline V gene lookup returns CDR1 KGHSH and CDR2 LQKENI. The CDR3 runs to 15 residues. CDR3 in amino acids: CASSPRDSGSDEQFF. The CDR3 DNA reads TGTGCCAGCTCACCACGCGATAGCGGGAGTGATGAGCAGTTCTTC. The whole variable domain, filled in from reference TRBV18 and TRBJ2-1, reads NAGVMQNPRHLVRRRGQEARLRCSPMKGHSHVYWYRQLPEEGLKFMVYLQKENIIDESGMPKERFSAEFPKEGPSILRIQQVVRGDSAAYFCASSPRDSGSDEQFFGPGTRLTVL.

The chain uses TRBV28 and TRBJ2-1, with D maybe TRBD2 (5 bases). The CDR3 sequence is 15 residues long. V was pared by 1 base and J by 8 bases, with 15 bases between. Per the germline V gene, CDR1 is MDHEN and CDR2 is SYDVKM. CDR3 DNA sequence: TGTGCCAGCAGTTTATCGCTAGGGAGCCCCCATGAGCAGTTCTTC. This gives the protein CASSLSLGSPHEQFF.

This chain connects TRBV28 to TRBJ1-1; tentative D call: TRBD1 (5 bases). The CDR3 is 15 amino acids. The V gene lost 3 bases and the J gene lost 1 base, with 12 bases spanning the gap. In germline, CDR1 is MDHEN, CDR2 SYDVKM. The CDR3 loop is CASSFAGGTNTEAFF. As DNA, the CDR3 is TGTGCCAGCAGTTTTGCCGGGGGAACGAACACTGAAGCTTTCTTT.

To note about this clone: Other DNA variants within this sample encode the same CDR3. The CDR3 DNA reads TGTGCCAGCAGCCTGGGACTAGCGGGATACGAGCAGTACTTC. The encoded protein is CASSLGLAGYEQYF. This sequence joins TRBV11-2 and TRBJ2-7; 13 bases are a match to TRBD2. J was trimmed by 4 bases and V by 5 bases; bases with no gene match: 2. The CDR3 runs to 14 residues. Germline V CDR1 and CDR2: SGHAT, FQNNGV.

This clone was observed once. The chain employs TRBV6-5 and TRBJ2-3; D ambiguous. CDR1 is MNHEY, CDR2 SVGAGI, per germline. The germline V and J ends were trimmed by 7 bases and 4 bases, with 12 bases remaining between them. The CDR3 is made up of 13 amino acids. In DNA form, the CDR3 reads TGTGCCAGCAACGGCGGAGTACCAGATACGCAGTATTTT. Translated: CASNGGVPDTQYF.

V is TRBV4-2 and J is TRBJ2-7; a weak D match, TRBD1 (5 bases). Germline V lookup: CDR1 LGHNA, CDR2 YNFKEQ. This CDR3 has 15 residues. The V and J ends lost 0 bases and 0 bases respectively, with 9 bases between them. CDR3 region: CASSQDIDSSYEQYF. The DNA of the CDR3 is TGTGCCAGCAGCCAAGATATAGACAGCTCCTACGAGCAGTACTTC.

The chain employs TRBV30 and TRBJ1-2, with a possible D match to TRBD1 (6 bases). Germline V gives CDR1 GTSNPN, CDR2 SVGIG (reference sequence). Trimming took 4 bases from V and 4 from J, leaving 13 bases between them. The CDR3 extends over 13 amino acids. In DNA, the CDR3 is TGTGCCTGGACCATACAGGGCTTCTATGGCTACACCTTC. This encodes CAWTIQGFYGYTF.

V gene TRBV5-1 combines with J gene TRBJ2-2; D uncertain. Germline-derived CDR1 and CDR2 are SGHRS and YFSETQ. This CDR3 is 14 amino acids long. Trimming removed 4 bases at V and 1 base at J, with 8 bases between. As DNA, the CDR3 is TGCGCCAGCAGCCCCACCGGGAACACCGGGGAGCTGTTTTTT. It specifies CASSPTGNTGELFF.

This clone was counted between two and nine times. The V call is TRBV7-2, the J call TRBJ2-3; 8 nucleotides agree with TRBD1. Germline lookup yields CDR1 SGHTA and CDR2 FQGNSA. CDR3 length: 15 amino acids. The V gene end was trimmed by 3 bases and the J gene end by 2 bases; junction bases not matched to a gene: 4. The CDR3 sequence: CASSFGTGSTDTQYF. In DNA, the CDR3 is TGTGCCAGCAGCTTTGGGACAGGCTCCACAGATACGCAGTATTTT.

The chain combines TRBV2 with TRBJ2-4; maybe TRBD2 (5 bases). Germline CDR1 and CDR2: SNHLY and FYNNEI. The CDR3 is made up of 15 amino acids. V was cut by 3 bases and J by 3 bases, with 12 bases left in between. This CDR3 is CASSDMVGGKNIQYF. CDR3 coding DNA: TGTGCCAGCAGTGACATGGTAGGAGGCAAAAACATTCAGTACTTC.

The chain is built from TRBV9 and TRBJ2-1; TRBD1 might be the D (5 bases). Germline CDR1 is SGDLS and CDR2 is YYNGEE. Trimming cost V 4 bases and J 5 bases, with 19 bases left between them. The CDR3 is 16 amino acids. For the CDR3, the DNA is TGTGCCAGCAGCACCAGTGGGTCCAGGGCTGACAATGAGCAGTTCTTC. This gives the protein CASSTSGSRADNEQFF.

The rearrangement links TRBV28 to TRBJ1-1; D is uncertain. This CDR3 has 12 amino acids. CDR1 MDHEN and CDR2 SYDVKM come from the germline V gene. V was pared by 8 bases and J by 2 bases, with 9 bases between. DNA for the CDR3: TGTGCCAGCCTGAAAGCCAACACTGAAGCTTTCTTT. Protein: CASLKANTEAFF.

The chain couples TRBV5-1 to TRBJ2-2; 7 positions match TRBD2. Trimming cost V 4 bases and J 6 bases; bases outside gene matches: 12. The germline V gene encodes CDR1 SGHRS and CDR2 YFSETQ. The CDR3 extends over 16 amino acids. CDR3 amino acids: CASSGLRGEDSGELFF. CDR3 in DNA: TGCGCCAGCAGCGGCCTACGGGGGGAAGACTCCGGGGAGCTGTTTTTT.

This clone was counted at least ten times. The chain joins TRBV19 to TRBJ2-1; TRBD2 matches 11 bases. J lost 9 bases, V lost 6 bases, and 7 bases had no gene match. Per the germline V gene, CDR1 is LNHDA and CDR2 is SQIVND (reference sequence). The CDR3 sequence is 14 residues long. The CDR3 DNA follows: TGTGCCAGTAGGAAACTAGCGGGAGAGAGTGAGCAGTTCTTC. It codes for CASRKLAGESEQFF.